These 11 T cell receptor beta chains share one sample of origin, sequenced in a study of regulatory T cells in long-lasting Graves disease. Time point indicated: newly diagnosed GD, antithyroid drugs for less than 3 months. The authors made the TCR library using RNA they extracted from PBMCs. Both iRepertoire HTBI primers and Arm-PCR of CDR3 regions were used to build the TCR beta libraries. Each CDR3 protein is one row after TCRdb ran MiXCR on the multiplex PCR reads. The sample shows some 400,000 distinct CDR3 sequences, about 16% of them seen only once. A further study also used this sample, focusing on T cells in Graves' hyperthyroidism and ophthalmopathy.

The source material was peripheral blood mononuclear cells (PBMCs), sampled at new diagnosis, from a patient treated with antithyroid drugs. These receptors were taken from a woman aged 30 to 39 with Graves disease.

This clonotype was observed many times. The V and J genes are TRBV20-1 and TRBJ2-3; a possible D gene is TRBD2 (6 bases). CDR1 DFQATT and CDR2 SNEGSKA come from the germline V gene (reference sequence). This CDR3 region has 15 residues. Trimming pared 6 bases from V and 0 bases from J, leaving 16 bases between. CDR3 region: CSAQRRAISTDTQYF. The CDR3 nucleotides are TGCAGTGCCCAGCGGAGGGCGATTAGCACAGATACGCAGTATTTT.

V usage is TRBV25-1 and J usage is TRBJ2-3; D may be TRBD1 (6 bases). CDR3 length: 15 residues. Germline V gene data show CDR1 as MGHDK and CDR2 as SYGVNS. V gave up 6 bases and J gave up 2 bases, with 15 bases separating them. CDR3 residues: CASSSTGTFTDTQYF. DNA of the CDR3: TGTGCCAGCAGCTCCACCGGGACATTCACAGATACGCAGTATTTT.

The rearrangement joins TRBV3-1 to TRBJ2-3; D remains unclear. Germline V gives CDR1 LGHDT, CDR2 YNNKEL (reference sequence). Trimming stripped 0 bases from V and 2 bases from J, with 9 bases between. This CDR3 region has 15 residues. Written as DNA, the CDR3 is TGTGCCAGCAGCCAAGAACGAGGCTACACAGATACGCAGTATTTT. It encodes CASSQERGYTDTQYF.

This clonotype was seen a handful of times. The chain recombines TRBV12-3 or TRBV12-4 with TRBJ1-2, with TRBD1 matching over 7 bases. CDR3 length: 14 residues. V gave up 6 bases and J gave up 1 base; unmatched junction bases: 5. This CDR3 is CASRKTGLNYGYTF. CDR3 sequence (DNA): TGTGCCAGCAGGAAGACAGGGCTTAACTATGGCTACACCTTC.

This clonotype was counted at least ten times. The chain recombines TRBV6-1 with TRBJ2-3, with D unresolved. The CDR3 sequence is 16 residues long. In germline, CDR1 is MNHNS, CDR2 SASEGT. V was pared by 2 bases and J by 3 bases, with 15 bases between. CDR3 sequence: CASSEIPESLTDTQYF. DNA for the CDR3: TGTGCCAGCAGTGAAATTCCTGAGTCCCTAACAGATACGCAGTATTTT.

This clonotype was recorded many times. The rearrangement joins TRBV5-1 to TRBJ2-3, with 9 bases that match TRBD2. The CDR3 is 14 amino acids. CDR1 and CDR2 from the germline V gene are SGHRS and YFSETQ. V shed 4 bases and J 4 bases; nucleotides not matched to a gene: 4. Here the CDR3 reads CASSNIAGADTQYF. For the CDR3, the DNA is TGCGCCAGCAGCAACATAGCGGGAGCAGATACGCAGTATTTT.

This clonotype appeared many times. The CDR3 DNA reads as TGTGCCTGGAGTCGGAGGGGCAATCAGCCCCAGCATTTT. The encoded protein is CAWSRRGNQPQHF. V is TRBV30 and J is TRBJ1-5; no clear D gene. V was shortened by 2 bases and J by 2 bases, with 7 bases between the two germline ends. The CDR3 contains 13 residues. Germline assignment: CDR1 GTSNPN and CDR2 SVGIG (reference sequence).

This clonotype was counted many times. The J gene is TRBJ2-1, the V gene TRBV30; either TRBD1 or TRBD2 may fit D (7 bases each). The V gene's germline CDR1 is GTSNPN and CDR2 SVGIG (reference sequence). V lost 7 bases and J 3 bases, leaving 13 bases between the germline ends. The CDR3 has 13 residues. Here the CDR3 reads CAYGRGGYNEQFF. The CDR3 DNA follows: TGTGCCTACGGCAGGGGGGGCTACAATGAGCAGTTCTTC.

This clonotype has ten or more counts. The chain combines TRBV3-1 with TRBJ2-1; TRBD2 matches 8 bases. Germline CDR1 reads LGHDT; CDR2 reads YNNKEL (reference sequence). V was clipped by 4 bases and J by 10 bases; unmatched bases: 3. The CDR3 runs 12 residues. The CDR3 here is CASSPQRGEQFF. Written as DNA, the CDR3 is TGTGCCAGCAGCCCTCAGCGGGGGGAGCAGTTCTTC.

This clonotype was recorded at least ten times. This chain connects TRBV28 to TRBJ2-5; maybe TRBD2 (6 bases). The germline V gene encodes CDR1 MDHEN and CDR2 SYDVKM. The CDR3 extends over 13 amino acids. V was trimmed by 1 base and J by 3 bases, leaving 6 bases between them. The CDR3 nucleotides are TGTGCCAGCAGTTTATCTAGCGAAGAGACCCAGTACTTC. This translates into CASSLSSEETQYF. Filled out from reference TRBV28 and TRBJ2-5, the complete variable domain reads DVKVTQSSRYLVKRTGEKVFLECVQDMDHENMFWYRQDPGLGLRLIYFSYDVKMKEKGDIPEGYSVSREKKERFSLILESASTNQTSMYLCASSLSSEETQYFGPGTRLLVL.

The V gene is TRBV20-1, the J gene TRBJ2-1, with TRBD2 matching over 7 bases. Unmatched junction bases numbered 8, after V lost 3 bases and J lost 3 bases. Germline V gives CDR1 DFQATT, CDR2 SNEGSKA (reference sequence). The CDR3 length is 15 residues. DNA of the CDR3: TGCAGTGCTAGTTCAGAGACTAGCAGCTACAATGAGCAGTTCTTC. Translated, it gives CSASSETSSYNEQFF.